This TCR beta chain comes out of a study of T-cell reconstitution after alpha-beta-depleted transplantation in children. Study observations and caveats: The main origin of T-cell counts and diversity one year after transplant was newly produced T cells. There were reportedly several hundred expanded graft clones from which alpha-beta T cells came about two months after transplant.

Details on this clonotype: Its antigen is as yet unknown.

Losses at the gene ends were 4 bases for V and 6 bases for J; bases not matched to a gene: 9. Germline loops: CDR1 SGHRS, CDR2 YFSETQ. The CDR3 contains 16 residues. As it was prepared, the TCRbeta library received unique molecular identifiers. TCRdb analysed the PCR reads with MiXCR anew, one entry per CDR3 protein. The sample lists a few hundred thousand distinct CDR3 sequences; around 27% were seen once. Sequenced here: PBMCs, sampled before TCRalphabeta/CD19-depleted stem cell transplant. This sequence originates from a boy in the first two years of life with Wiskott-Aldrich syndrome, due to receive a stem cell transplant. The chain recombines TRBV5-1 with TRBJ2-1; TRBD2 agrees at 11 bases. The CDR3 bases are TGCGCCAGCAGCAGGGGACTAGCGGAGGGGTCCAATGAGCAGTTCTTC. Residues: CASSRGLAEGSNEQFF.